The sequence of this T cell receptor (beta chain) was determined in a study of graft-versus-host responses after intestinal transplantation. Study background: Recipients were all induced with anti-thymocyte globulin, then given tacrolimus and steroids for around three years. Study-wide results and limits: Early after transplant, HvG declines were associated with peak levels of circulating GvH clones.

Processed graft tissue released its intraepithelial and lamina propria lymphocytes. TCRdb keeps only in-frame clones here, not all; method: immunoSEQ multiplex PCR. The data show around 35,000 clones, approximately 90% seen once. In the case of this clone: Its antigen remains unknown.

Trimming removed 6 bases from V and 0 bases from J, with 7 bases in between. Germline V gives CDR1 ENHRY, CDR2 SYGVKD. This CDR3 comprises 13 residues. Specimen: ileum tissue, collected approximately 210 days after intestinal transplant. The chain is built from TRBV10-3 and TRBJ2-3, with a tentative D call TRBD2 (5 bases). This clonotype originated in a human patient who received an intestinal transplant, so some T cells may come from the graft donor. This chain's CDR3 is CAIRGESTDTQYF. CDR3 in DNA: TGTGCCATCAGGGGAGAGAGCACAGATACGCAGTATTTT.